Below are 29 T cell receptor beta chains sequenced from a single sample in a study of blood T cell repertoires in COVID-19. The repertoire was sequenced with immunoSEQ multiplex PCR; TCRdb's copy has only in-frame clones and lacks some. The sample shows more than 85,000 clones, approximately 82% of them seen only once. The sequenced material came from peripheral blood. Receptors were obtained from a man aged 60-69 years with acute or convalescent COVID-19.

The rearrangement links TRBV28 to TRBJ2-5; D remains ambiguous. Germline values: CDR1 MDHEN, CDR2 SYDVKM. The CDR3 length is 12 residues. V was clipped by 7 bases and J by 1 base, with 7 bases between them. The CDR3 loop reads CASTSFQETQYF. In DNA, the CDR3 is TGTGCCAGCACCTCGTTCCAAGAGACCCAGTACTTC.

This chain connects TRBV7-6 to TRBJ1-2; TRBD1 agrees at 9 bases. This CDR3 comprises 18 residues. Looked up from germline, CDR1 is SGHVS and CDR2 is FNYEAQ. V was pared by 2 bases and J by 0 bases, with 10 bases of the junction left unmatched. In DNA form, the CDR3 reads TGTGCCAGCAGCTTATCACAGGGGGCCCCCCTGGCTAACTATGGCTACACCTTC. This sequence encodes CASSLSQGAPLANYGYTF.

V and J are TRBV20-1 and TRBJ1-1; D remains ambiguous. The V gene's germline CDR1 is DFQATT and CDR2 SNEGSKA (reference sequence). The CDR3 is 13 residues long. The V and J ends lost 3 bases and 3 bases respectively, with 11 bases between them. The CDR3 bases are TGCAGTGCTAGTAGAGGCAGACACACTGAAGCTTTCTTT. It specifies CSASRGRHTEAFF.

The CDR3 coding sequence is TGTGCCAGCAGCTTAAGGGTAGCGGGGGCATCCTACGAGCAGTACTTC. This translates into CASSLRVAGASYEQYF. The V gene is TRBV7-2, the J gene TRBJ2-7, with 9 bases matching TRBD2. The V gene end was trimmed by 2 bases and the J gene end by 1 base; junction bases not matched to a gene: 6. Germline values: CDR1 SGHTA, CDR2 FQGNSA. This CDR3 has 16 residues.

The V and J genes are TRBV6-6 and TRBJ1-2; TRBD1 matches at 7 bases. With 0 bases clipped from V and 4 bases from J, the junction kept 8 bases outside the gene matches. The V gene's germline CDR1 is MNHNY and CDR2 SVGAGI (reference sequence). The CDR3 sequence is 16 residues long. DNA for the CDR3: TGTGCCAGCAGTTACTCACCGACAGGGTTGGCCTATGGCTACACCTTC. This gives the protein CASSYSPTGLAYGYTF.

The chain recombines TRBV28 with TRBJ1-1, with D unclear. CDR3 size: 13 residues. Germline V gene lookup returns CDR1 MDHEN and CDR2 SYDVKM. V lost 5 bases and J 7 bases, leaving 14 bases between the germline ends. The CDR3 DNA follows: TGTGCCAGCAGTCCTCAGGAGGACCTTGAAGCTTTCTTT. Translated, it gives CASSPQEDLEAFF.

The rearrangement uses TRBV7-2 and TRBJ1-6, with TRBD1 as a possible D gene (6 bases). Germline values: CDR1 SGHTA, CDR2 FQGNSA. Trimming took off 2 bases at V and 8 bases at J, with 13 bases between the two ends. CDR3 size: 15 residues. The CDR3 loop is CASSLQGGGDSPLHF. The CDR3 bases are TGTGCCAGCAGCTTACAGGGAGGGGGTGATTCACCCCTCCACTTT.

The chain employs TRBV7-2 and TRBJ2-7; tentative D call: TRBD1 (7 bases). This CDR3 region has 13 residues. Trimming pared 10 bases from V and 2 bases from J, leaving 15 bases between. Germline assignment: CDR1 SGHTA and CDR2 FQGNSA. CDR3 protein: CATGAGGTYEQYV. The DNA of the CDR3 is TGTGCCACAGGGGCAGGGGGGACCTACGAGCAGTACGTC.

The CDR3 DNA reads as TGTGCCAGCAGCGAACAGCGGGGGGGCTGGAATGAGCAGTTCTTC. Translation gives CASSEQRGGWNEQFF. The genes are TRBV9 and TRBJ2-1, with TRBD2 matching over 10 bases. Looked up from germline, CDR1 is SGDLS and CDR2 is YYNGEE. After removal of 3 bases from V and 7 bases from J, the junction contained 7 bases not matched to a gene. The CDR3 spans 15 residues.

This clone was recorded once. The V gene is TRBV15, the J gene TRBJ2-7, with a possible D match to TRBD2 (6 bases). The germline V gene has CDR1 LNHNV and CDR2 YYDKDF (reference sequence). There are 22 residues in the CDR3. V lost 2 bases, J lost 1 base, and 33 bases lay in between. The CDR3 nucleotides read TGTGCCACCAGCAGATTTCCGTCTCCCGGGAGAGACCTATTGGTTGGGTCCTACGAGCAGTACTTC. Its translation: CATSRFPSPGRDLLVGSYEQYF.

This clone was recorded a few times. The chain is built from TRBV6-5 and TRBJ1-2; 10 bases line up with TRBD1. CDR1 is MNHEY and CDR2 is SVGAGI in the germline V gene. This CDR3 is built from 15 residues. J gave up 8 bases and V 4 bases, and 10 bases lay outside the gene matches. The CDR3 DNA reads as TGTGCCAGCAGTTCTGCCGGGACAGGGGAAGGGGGCTACACCTTC. Its translation is CASSSAGTGEGGYTF.

The chain has TRBV6-5 and TRBJ2-5; 9 nucleotides align to TRBD1. The J segment lost 4 bases and the V segment lost 6 bases, leaving 9 bases of the junction unmatched. The CDR3 is made up of 15 amino acids. From germline, CDR1 is MNHEY and CDR2 SVGAGI. This chain's CDR3 is CASSPGTGRGETQYF. CDR3 DNA: TGTGCCAGCAGCCCCGGGACAGGGCGAGGAGAGACCCAGTACTTC.

The V gene is TRBV2, the J gene TRBJ1-1; no clear D. The V and J ends lost 2 bases and 7 bases respectively, with 14 bases between them. The CDR3 runs to 14 residues. Germline V CDR1 and CDR2: SNHLY, FYNNEI. The CDR3 loop is CASSELGRRIEAFF. For the CDR3, the DNA is TGTGCCAGCAGTGAATTGGGGAGGAGGATTGAAGCTTTCTTT.

The V gene is TRBV5-1, the J gene TRBJ2-7; tentative D call: TRBD1 (6 bases). V gave up 0 bases and J gave up 0 bases, with 13 bases separating them. The germline V gene has CDR1 SGHRS and CDR2 YFSETQ. The CDR3 has 16 residues. CDR3 loop: CASSLADSLSSYEQYF. Here the CDR3 DNA reads TGCGCCAGCAGCTTGGCGGACAGTCTGAGCTCCTACGAGCAGTACTTC.

Of note for this clone: The sample carries other DNA sequences with the same CDR3. This CDR3 is CASSLGRGGQETQYF. The CDR3 DNA follows: TGTGCCAGCAGCTTAGGACGAGGGGGCCAAGAGACCCAGTACTTC. The rearrangement links TRBV7-2 to TRBJ2-5; D is perhaps TRBD1 (6 bases). Deletions cut 1 base from V and 1 base from J, with 10 bases between. This CDR3 is built from 15 residues. Germline V CDR1 and CDR2: SGHTA, FQGNSA.

V and J are TRBV6-6 and TRBJ1-4; D perhaps matches TRBD1 (6 bases). Germline V lookup: CDR1 MNHNY, CDR2 SVGAGI (reference sequence). The V gene lost 11 bases and the J gene lost 8 bases, with 9 bases spanning the gap. This CDR3 has 10 residues. CDR3 sequence (DNA): TGTGCCGGGGGCAGGGAAAAACTGTTTTTT. Its protein is CAGGREKLFF.

The chain uses TRBV28 and TRBJ1-4; the D gene is possibly TRBD1 (5 bases). This CDR3 has 15 amino acids. V lost 2 bases and J 1 base, leaving 8 bases between the germline ends. The germline CDR1 and CDR2 sequences are MDHEN and SYDVKM. The CDR3 DNA is TGTGCCAGCAGTTTACAGGGTGTAACTAATGAAAAACTGTTTTTT. It translates to CASSLQGVTNEKLFF.

The chain has TRBV7-8 and TRBJ2-7; no firm D call. With 1 base removed from V and 3 bases from J, the gap between germline ends came to 7 bases. The germline CDR1 and CDR2 sequences are SGHVS and FQNEAQ. This CDR3 region has 13 residues. CDR3 bases: TGTGCCAGCAGCTTAGACACCCTCTACGAGCAGTACGTC. Its translation: CASSLDTLYEQYV.

The genes are TRBV30 and TRBJ2-7; a weak D match, TRBD2 (6 bases). The CDR3 is 15 amino acids. V was pared by 5 bases and J by 4 bases, with 21 bases between. Germline V gene lookup returns CDR1 GTSNPN and CDR2 SVGIG (reference sequence). The CDR3 DNA sequence: TGTGCCTGGGCCAGTAAGGGTGGGGGGAAATACGAGCAGTACTTC. Its protein is CAWASKGGGKYEQYF.

This chain links TRBV20-1 with TRBJ2-5, with TRBD2 matching 7 bases. There are 15 residues in the CDR3. Germline values: CDR1 DFQATT, CDR2 SNEGSKA (reference sequence). The J segment lost 5 bases and the V segment lost 3 bases, leaving 12 bases of the junction unmatched. The CDR3 bases are TGCAGTGCTAGTGTATTCGGGGGACTATTGGAGACCCAGTACTTC. Its translation: CSASVFGGLLETQYF.

The V gene is TRBV3-1 (or the pseudogene TRBV3-2), the J gene TRBJ2-3; TRBD1 matches 9 bases. The CDR3 totals 19 residues. Germline V gene lookup returns CDR1 LGHDT and CDR2 YNNKEL (reference sequence). Trimming took 3 bases from V and 6 from J; bases not matched to a gene: 19. The CDR3 loop reads CASSHLKPRAGTGLDTQYF. CDR3 DNA sequence: TGTGCCAGCAGCCATCTAAAGCCCCGGGCCGGGACAGGGTTGGATACGCAGTATTTT.

The V call is TRBV5-1, the J call TRBJ2-7; the match to TRBD1 covers 9 bases. This CDR3 is 16 amino acids long. Trimming cost V 0 bases and J 5 bases; bases outside gene matches: 9. From germline, CDR1 is SGHRS and CDR2 YFSETQ. CDR3 sequence reads: CASSLEGVGTGNEQYF. In DNA, the CDR3 is TGCGCCAGCAGCTTGGAGGGCGTGGGGACAGGGAACGAGCAGTACTTC.

The rearrangement links TRBV27 to TRBJ1-2, with 7 bases matching TRBD1. The CDR3 has 16 amino acids. CDR1 MNHEY and CDR2 SMNVEV come from the germline V gene (reference sequence). J gave up 7 bases and V 3 bases, and 14 bases lay outside the gene matches. The CDR3, as DNA: TGTGCCAGCAGTTTCTATCCCGGGACAGCGATGCGTGGCTACACCTTC. Residues: CASSFYPGTAMRGYTF.

The V call is TRBV28, the J call TRBJ1-5; possibly TRBD1 for D (5 bases). Germline loops: CDR1 MDHEN, CDR2 SYDVKM. This CDR3 has 16 residues. With 3 bases removed from V and 3 bases from J, the gap between germline ends came to 15 bases. The CDR3 DNA reads TGTGCCAGCAGTTTCCAGGGATTGAATATCAATCAGCCCCAGCATTTT. This gives the protein CASSFQGLNINQPQHF.

The chain uses TRBV7-2 and TRBJ2-5, with TRBD1 as a possible D gene (5 bases). Germline assignment: CDR1 SGHTA and CDR2 FQGNSA. V was pared by 0 bases and J by 1 base, with 12 bases between. CDR3 length: 16 residues. CDR3 DNA: TGTGCCAGCAGCTTAGCGCGGCAGGGCGGCCAAGAGACCCAGTACTTC. Protein product: CASSLARQGGQETQYF.

In nucleotides, the CDR3 is TGTGCCAGCAGCCCGGGGGGACGAAATCAGCCCCAGCATTTT. Protein sequence: CASSPGGRNQPQHF. The rearrangement links TRBV27 to TRBJ1-5; a possible D gene is TRBD1 (5 bases). The V and J ends lost 6 bases and 4 bases respectively, with 13 bases between them. Germline CDR1 and CDR2: MNHEY and SMNVEV (reference sequence). The CDR3 length is 14 residues.

This chain links TRBV11-3 with TRBJ2-5, with 7 bases aligning to TRBD1. After removal of 5 bases from V and 2 bases from J, the junction contained 5 bases not matched to a gene. The CDR3 is 14 residues long. Germline CDR1 reads SGHNT; CDR2 reads YENEEA. CDR3 sequence (DNA): TGTGCCAGCAGCGGCACACAGGGGCAAGAGACCCAGTACTTC. Translation gives CASSGTQGQETQYF.

This chain links TRBV28 with TRBJ1-2, with 11 bases identical to TRBD1. The germline CDR1 and CDR2 sequences are MDHEN and SYDVKM. V was pared by 7 bases and J by 7 bases, with 11 bases of the junction left unmatched. This CDR3 has 15 amino acids. CDR3 loop: CASTFPGTGGRGYTF. CDR3 coding DNA: TGTGCCAGCACCTTCCCCGGGACAGGGGGACGTGGCTACACCTTC.

This clone was detected once. The rearrangement uses TRBV6-5 and TRBJ1-2; D unresolved. Germline-derived CDR1 and CDR2 are MNHEY and SVGAGI. This CDR3 region has 14 residues. The germline V and J ends were trimmed by 2 bases and 0 bases, with 7 bases remaining between them. The CDR3 protein is CASSYTAANYGYTF. CDR3 in DNA: TGTGCCAGCAGTTACACGGCGGCTAACTATGGCTACACCTTC.